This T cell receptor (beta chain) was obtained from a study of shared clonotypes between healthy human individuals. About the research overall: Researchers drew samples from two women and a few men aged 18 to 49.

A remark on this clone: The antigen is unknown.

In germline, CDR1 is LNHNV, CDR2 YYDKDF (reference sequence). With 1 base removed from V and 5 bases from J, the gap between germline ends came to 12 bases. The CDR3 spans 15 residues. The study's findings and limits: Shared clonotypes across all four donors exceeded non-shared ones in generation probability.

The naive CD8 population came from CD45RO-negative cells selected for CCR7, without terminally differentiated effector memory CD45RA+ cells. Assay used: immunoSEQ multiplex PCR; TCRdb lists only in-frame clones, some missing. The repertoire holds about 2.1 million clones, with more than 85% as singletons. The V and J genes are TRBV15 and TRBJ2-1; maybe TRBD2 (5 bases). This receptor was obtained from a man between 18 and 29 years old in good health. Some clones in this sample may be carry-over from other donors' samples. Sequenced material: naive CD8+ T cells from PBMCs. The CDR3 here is CATSRGVGNHNEQFF. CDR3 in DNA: TGTGCCACCAGCAGAGGAGTCGGGAACCACAATGAGCAGTTCTTC.